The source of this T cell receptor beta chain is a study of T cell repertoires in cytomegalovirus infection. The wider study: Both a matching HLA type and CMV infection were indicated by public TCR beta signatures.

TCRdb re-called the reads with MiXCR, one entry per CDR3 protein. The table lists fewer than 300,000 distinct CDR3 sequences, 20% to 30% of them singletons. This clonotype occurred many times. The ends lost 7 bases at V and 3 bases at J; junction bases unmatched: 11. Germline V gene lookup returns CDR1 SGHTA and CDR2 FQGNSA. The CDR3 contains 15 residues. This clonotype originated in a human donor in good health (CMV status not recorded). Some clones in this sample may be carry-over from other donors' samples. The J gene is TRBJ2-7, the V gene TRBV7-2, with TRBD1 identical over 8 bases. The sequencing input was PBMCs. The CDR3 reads CASNPGPGQGYEQYF. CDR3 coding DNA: TGTGCCAGCAACCCGGGACCCGGACAGGGCTACGAGCAGTACTTC.